This T cell receptor (beta chain) was identified during a study of T cell responses to AZD1222 COVID-19 vaccine. Profiling relied on immunoSEQ multiplex PCR, and the TCRdb table lists in-frame clones only, not all of them. The repertoire holds 75,000 to 100,000 clones, with 88% as singletons. Germline lookup yields CDR1 LGHDT and CDR2 YNNKEL (reference sequence). This CDR3 is built from 17 residues. V was shortened by 0 bases and J by 0 bases, with 9 bases between the two germline ends. The origin of this receptor is an adult in good health. The chain recombines TRBV3-1 (or the pseudogene TRBV3-2) with TRBJ2-6, with D unresolved. Sequencing used peripheral blood, obtained on day 0 of AZD1222 vaccination. The CDR3 is CASSQEGRSSGANVLTF. In DNA form, the CDR3 reads TGTGCCAGCAGCCAAGAAGGACGGAGCTCTGGGGCCAACGTCCTGACTTTC.